The 20 T cell receptor beta chains listed next were all sequenced from one sample in a study of T cells in Graves' hyperthyroidism and ophthalmopathy. The investigators amplified TCR beta CDR3 regions from RNA transcripts. HTBI primers were the set used in a first-round RT-PCR of the TCR CDR3. TCRdb passed the multiplex PCR reads through MiXCR, listing each CDR3 protein once. The sample holds hundreds of thousands of distinct CDR3 sequences; less than 15% are singletons and the top ten take more than 8.5%. The sequenced material came from blood. These receptors all come from a woman younger than 30 with Graves' hyperthyroidism.

This clonotype was detected ten times or more. The V call is TRBV7-3, the J call TRBJ2-1, with 10 bases matching TRBD2. The V segment lost 1 base and the J segment 0 bases; nucleotides outside the gene matches: 3. Germline lookup yields CDR1 SGHTA and CDR2 FQGTGA. The CDR3 contains 17 residues. CDR3 protein: CASSLRASGSSYNEQFF. CDR3 nucleotide sequence: TGTGCCAGCAGCTTAAGGGCTAGCGGGAGCTCCTACAATGAGCAGTTCTTC.

The chain joins TRBV3-1 to TRBJ2-1, with TRBD1 as a possible D gene (6 bases). The CDR3 consists of 13 residues. In germline, CDR1 is LGHDT, CDR2 YNNKEL (reference sequence). Trimming stripped 1 base from V and 9 bases from J, with 10 bases between. The CDR3 sequence is CASSQGLGAEQFF. Here the CDR3 DNA reads TGTGCCAGCAGCCAAGGGTTGGGGGCTGAGCAGTTCTTC.

This clonotype was counted only a few times. Likely a read error: the CDR3 ends without its conserved phenylalanine or tryptophan. The chain carries TRBV11-3 and TRBJ1-4; D is undetermined. The V end was cut by 1 base, the J end by 0 bases, with 9 bases between. This CDR3 has 16 residues. The V gene's germline CDR1 is SGHNT and CDR2 YENEEA. The CDR3 protein is CASSLGAVSTNEKLFL. CDR3 nucleotide sequence: TGTGCCAGCAGCTTAGGGGCTGTCTCAACTAATGAAAAACTGTTTCTT.

This clonotype was seen repeatedly, ten times or more. This chain links TRBV20-1 with TRBJ2-3, with 7 nucleotides matching TRBD2. Germline CDR1 reads DFQATT; CDR2 reads SNEGSKA (reference sequence). Trimming removed 5 bases from V and 5 bases from J; junction bases left unmatched: 10. The CDR3 has 14 residues. In DNA, the CDR3 is TGCAGTGCTCAGAGATCCGGGAGGATAGATACGCAGTATTTT. Its protein is CSAQRSGRIDTQYF.

The rearrangement uses TRBV7-9 and TRBJ1-1; D remains ambiguous. V was cut by 2 bases and J by 6 bases, with 10 bases left in between. The CDR3 length is 13 residues. Germline values: CDR1 SEHNR, CDR2 FQNEAQ (reference sequence). The CDR3 bases are TGTGCCAGCAGCTTATCGGGGTACCCTGAAGCTTTCTTT. Its translation: CASSLSGYPEAFF.

V usage is TRBV7-9 and J usage is TRBJ1-5; unclear D gene. CDR3 length equals 16 residues. Germline CDR1 and CDR2: SEHNR and FQNEAQ (reference sequence). Deletions cut 1 base from V and 2 bases from J, with 12 bases between. The CDR3 here is CASSLGSEGGNQPQHF. The DNA of the CDR3 is TGTGCCAGCAGCTTAGGGTCGGAGGGCGGCAATCAGCCCCAGCATTTT.

A few counts support this clonotype. The chain recombines TRBV7-8 with TRBJ2-7, with a weak D call TRBD2 (6 bases). With 4 bases removed from V and 5 bases from J, the gap between germline ends came to 15 bases. Germline CDR1 is SGHVS and CDR2 is FQNEAQ. The CDR3 is 14 amino acids. DNA of the CDR3: TGTGCCAGCAGCTCAGGACTACTCCTAGACGAGCAGTACTTC. Translation: CASSSGLLLDEQYF.

The CDR3 bases are TGTGCCTCAACTCCCCGGGACCGCAAAGAGACCCAGTACTTC. Protein: CASTPRDRKETQYF. The chain combines TRBV30 with TRBJ2-5; D assignment may be TRBD1 or TRBD2 (5 bases each). The CDR3 is made up of 14 amino acids. V lost 7 bases, J lost 3 bases, and 18 bases lay in between. Germline V lookup: CDR1 GTSNPN, CDR2 SVGIG (reference sequence).

This clonotype was seen a few times. The genes are TRBV2 and TRBJ2-5; TRBD1 matches 8 bases. CDR1 and CDR2 from the germline V gene are SNHLY and FYNNEI. The CDR3 contains 14 residues. V was pared by 6 bases and J by 2 bases, with 5 bases of the junction left unmatched. CDR3 in amino acids: CASSSDRGQETQYF. CDR3 coding DNA: TGTGCCAGCAGCTCTGACAGGGGTCAAGAGACCCAGTACTTC.

The chain couples TRBV4-1 to TRBJ1-5; D not resolved. The CDR3 length is 13 residues. CDR1 and CDR2 (germline): MGHRA, YSYEKL. V dropped 5 bases and J dropped 10 bases, with 15 bases sitting between them. CDR3 DNA sequence: TGCGCCAGCAGCTTCGAGGGAGCGGAACCCCAGCATTTT. Translation: CASSFEGAEPQHF.

This clonotype was seen many times. This chain connects TRBV28 to TRBJ1-5, with unresolved D. The CDR3 length is 15 residues. The germline V and J ends were trimmed by 2 bases and 0 bases, with 8 bases remaining between them. Germline CDR1 reads MDHEN; CDR2 reads SYDVKM. CDR3 nucleotide sequence: TGTGCCAGCAGTTTACAACCGAATAGCAATCAGCCCCAGCATTTT. This translates into CASSLQPNSNQPQHF.

The chain carries TRBV7-2 and TRBJ2-5; no definite D call. Germline CDR1 reads SGHTA; CDR2 reads FQGNSA. The CDR3 spans 17 residues. V was trimmed by 4 bases and J by 1 base, leaving 19 bases between them. The CDR3 spells CASSSRTRTGIQETQYF. CDR3 DNA sequence: TGTGCCAGCAGCTCCAGAACTCGGACCGGTATCCAAGAGACCCAGTACTTC.

This clonotype was seen only a few times. The J gene is TRBJ2-5, the V gene TRBV7-2; D gene ambiguous. Germline V gives CDR1 SGHTA, CDR2 FQGNSA. Trimming took off 1 base at V and 4 bases at J, with 7 bases between the two ends. The CDR3 consists of 13 residues. The CDR3 loop is CASSLGRSETQYF. The CDR3 DNA sequence: TGTGCCAGCAGCTTAGGCAGGTCAGAGACCCAGTACTTC.

This clonotype was detected only a few times. The rearrangement joins TRBV28 to TRBJ1-5, with TRBD1 matching over 7 bases. Germline CDR1 and CDR2: MDHEN and SYDVKM. This CDR3 is 18 amino acids long. V trimming: 5 bases; J trimming: 2 bases; junction bases outside the gene matches: 15. For the CDR3, the DNA is TGTGCCAGCAGTCCCTGGAGGCTGACAGGGTTGGGCAATCAGCCCCAGCATTTT. As protein: CASSPWRLTGLGNQPQHF.

This CDR3 reads CASSVALAGGPQRDTQYF. The CDR3 nucleotides read TGTGCCAGCAGCGTAGCACTAGCGGGAGGGCCGCAGAGGGATACGCAGTATTTT. The chain uses TRBV9 and TRBJ2-3, with 13 positions matching TRBD2. CDR3 length: 18 amino acids. CDR1 and CDR2 (germline): SGDLS, YYNGEE. V was pared by 0 bases and J by 6 bases, with 10 bases of the junction left unmatched.

Ten or more counts support this clonotype. The genes are TRBV30 and TRBJ1-2; TRBD1 might be the D (6 bases). The CDR3 contains 15 residues. The germline V gene encodes CDR1 GTSNPN and CDR2 SVGIG (reference sequence). Deletions cut 3 bases from V and 8 bases from J, with 22 bases between. The CDR3 loop reads CAWRFHSGTSRGYTF. The CDR3 region has the DNA TGTGCCTGGAGGTTCCACTCCGGGACATCGCGAGGCTACACCTTC.

This clonotype came up many times. J is TRBJ2-3 and V is TRBV7-2; 13 bases map to TRBD2. The CDR3 sequence is 18 residues long. CDR1 is SGHTA, CDR2 FQGNSA, per germline. V shed 4 bases, J shed 2 bases, and the junction held 9 bases outside the gene matches. CDR3 nucleotides: TGTGCCAGCAGCTCCCCTCGGGGGACTAGCGGGATCACAGATACGCAGTATTTT. Encoded protein: CASSSPRGTSGITDTQYF.

This clonotype was observed at least ten times. The chain uses TRBV2 and TRBJ1-5; 7 bases match TRBD1. Germline V CDR1 and CDR2: SNHLY, FYNNEI. The CDR3 is made up of 15 amino acids. V was clipped by 4 bases and J by 6 bases; unmatched bases: 9. Here the CDR3 DNA reads TGTGCCAGCAGTGCCCGACAGGGTGGGATTCAGCCCCAGCATTTT. This gives the protein CASSARQGGIQPQHF.

This clonotype has only one observation. A much larger clone lies one base from this, so it may be a read error. J is TRBJ2-1 and V is TRBV28; 9 nucleotides line up with TRBD1. The DNA end is a closer match to TRBJ2-7, so the J assignment may be wrong. This CDR3 is 14 amino acids long. In germline, CDR1 is MDHEN, CDR2 SYDVKM. CDR3 residues: CASSGQGKYNEQYF. Written as DNA, the CDR3 is TGTGCCAGCAGCGGACAGGGGAAGTACAATGAGCAGTACTTC.

This chain connects TRBV7-3 to TRBJ2-1; D not certain. CDR3 length equals 14 residues. The germline CDR1 and CDR2 sequences are SGHTA and FQGTGA. The germline V and J ends were trimmed by 2 bases and 4 bases, with 9 bases remaining between them. CDR3 sequence reads: CASSLRPAYNEQFF. The CDR3 bases are TGTGCCAGCAGCTTACGTCCAGCTTACAATGAGCAGTTCTTC.